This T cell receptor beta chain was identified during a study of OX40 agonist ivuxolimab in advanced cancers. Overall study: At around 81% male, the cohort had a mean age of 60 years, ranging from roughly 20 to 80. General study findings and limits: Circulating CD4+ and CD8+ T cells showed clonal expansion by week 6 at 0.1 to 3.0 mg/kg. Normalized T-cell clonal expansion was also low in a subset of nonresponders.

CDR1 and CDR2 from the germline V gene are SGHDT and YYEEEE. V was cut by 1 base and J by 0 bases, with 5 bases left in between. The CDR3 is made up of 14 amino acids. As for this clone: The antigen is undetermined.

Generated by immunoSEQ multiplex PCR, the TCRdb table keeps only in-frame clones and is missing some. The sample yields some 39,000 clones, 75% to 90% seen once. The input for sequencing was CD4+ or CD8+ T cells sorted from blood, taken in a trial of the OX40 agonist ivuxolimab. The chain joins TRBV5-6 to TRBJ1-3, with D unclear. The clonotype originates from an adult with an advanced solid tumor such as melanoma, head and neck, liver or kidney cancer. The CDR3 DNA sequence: TGTGCCAGCAGCTTGACAATCTCTGGAAACACCATATATTTT. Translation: CASSLTISGNTIYF.